This T cell receptor (beta chain) is drawn from a study of blood T cell repertoires in COVID-19 (dated by TCRdb to between 2020 and 2021). About the investigation overall: Recovered participants in ImmuneRACE Cohort 3 were defined by two consecutive negative NP/OP PCR tests, clearance by a healthcare professional, or resolution of symptoms. The collaborator samples originated in the United States, Italy and Spain and spanned the acute and convalescent phases of COVID-19. The material from the prospective study consisted of cDNA or gDNA derived from T cells, B-cell-depleted T cells, or PBMCs. Where HLA class I and class II types were available, the types were taken from metadata supplied by the sample provider, not from assay-based typing. The repertoires were released in a freely available public database intended as a resource for research on the immune response to SARS-CoV-2. A de-identified subject ID, COVID-19 status, age in years and sex were almost always included in the sample metadata. Deeply sampled blood TCRbeta repertoires from subjects exposed to, actively infected with, or recovered from COVID-19 were included in the dataset. Samples were obtained from the ongoing ImmuneRACE study (first 160 participants) and from roughly 1,300 subjects provided by 6 global collaborators.

About this clone: It lacks a known antigen. Per-base quality was not reported, and no clone a single base away is much larger than it.

The immunoSEQ Assay, a bias-controlled multiplex PCR, was used to amplify TCRbeta CDR3 regions from genomic DNA. Concerning the study's data processing: Nucleated cell counts per sample were estimated from amplification of reference gene primers within the assay. To quantify the absolute abundance of each unique TCRbeta CDR3 rearrangement, sequence reads were collapsed and filtered. For each sample, productive Simpson clonality was calculated as the square root of Simpson's diversity index across productive rearrangements. Sourced from immuneACCESS, this table was stored by TCRdb with only in-frame sequences that have V and J called. A share of the clones is absent; for the studies checked, an unresolved V gene accounts for under half, and the remainder has no known explanation. V, J and clone size derive from that table, while D and trimming were established from the DNA sequence. This sample holds a few hundred thousand clones; about 87% were observed only once. Approximately 1.8% of the sample comes from the top ten.

From the germline V gene (reference sequence), CDR1 is SEHNR and CDR2 is FQNEAQ. The CDR3, from cysteine to phenylalanine, totals 15 residues. Only the CDR3 region is kept as DNA, spanning 45 bases read in frame from base 1. Trimming removed 5 bases from V and 7 bases from J, leaving 17 bases between the germline ends. Participants in the prospective study were enrolled through a virtual design, were aged roughly 18 to 100 years, and lived in 24 United States geographic areas. In the prospective study, cohorts were assigned on the basis of participant-reported clinical history obtained from a screening survey and a study questionnaire. In the prospective study, mobile phlebotomists collected whole blood, serum and a nasopharyngeal or oropharyngeal swab from each participant. Participants in the prospective study had the option to provide additional blood draws and questionnaires over a roughly two-month period. Before DNA extraction, blood samples from the prospective study were shipped at room temperature or frozen.

What the study reported, not specific to this receptor: The amount of clinical and demographic metadata varied by source and participant and was provided uncurated.

The receptor's source is a man aged 40-49 years in a cohort exposed to, infected with or recovered from COVID-19 (not recorded which). The chain links TRBV7-9 with TRBJ2-2; TRBD2 is a weak D gene call, 5 bases matching. Sequences were obtained from PBMCs or T cells enriched from blood (not recorded which). The CDR3 loop reads CASSEIGVTGGELFF. The nucleotide sequence reads TGTGCCAGCAGCGAAATCGGGGTTACGGGCGGGGAGCTGTTTTTT.